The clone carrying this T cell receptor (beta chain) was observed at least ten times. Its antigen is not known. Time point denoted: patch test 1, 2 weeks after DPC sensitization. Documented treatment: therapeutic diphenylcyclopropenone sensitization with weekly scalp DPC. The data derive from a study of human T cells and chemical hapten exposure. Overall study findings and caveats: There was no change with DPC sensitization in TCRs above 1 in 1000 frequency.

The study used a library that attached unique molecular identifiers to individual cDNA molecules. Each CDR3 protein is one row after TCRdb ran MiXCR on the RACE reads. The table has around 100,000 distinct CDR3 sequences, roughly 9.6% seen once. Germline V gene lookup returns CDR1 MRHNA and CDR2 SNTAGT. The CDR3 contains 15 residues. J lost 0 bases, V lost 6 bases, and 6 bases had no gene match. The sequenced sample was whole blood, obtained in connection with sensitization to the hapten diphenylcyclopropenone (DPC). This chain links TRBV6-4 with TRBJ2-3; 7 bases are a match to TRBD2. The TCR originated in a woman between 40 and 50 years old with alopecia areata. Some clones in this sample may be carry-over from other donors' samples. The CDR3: CASSRGGSSTDTQYF. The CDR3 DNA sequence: TGTGCCAGCAGCCGCGGCGGGAGTAGCACAGATACGCAGTATTTT.